This entry describes one TCR beta chain. What it binds is not known. Some clones are missing from TCRdb's copy, which holds only in-frame ones; the method was immunoSEQ multiplex PCR. Of over 150,000 clones listed, about 68% are singletons. The data were taken from a study of shared clonotypes between healthy human individuals. At the level of the study: Each donor contributed plates that comprised three CD4 naive, three CD4 memory, two CD8 naive and one CD8 memory.

The donor cohort consisted entirely of Caucasian adults residing in Nashville, Tennessee. Study results and caveats: Lower generation probabilities were found for non-shared clonotypes than for those shared by all four donors.

Per the germline V gene, CDR1 is SGHNT and CDR2 is YYREEE (reference sequence). The V end lost 2 bases, the J end lost 7 bases, and 7 bases lay between the germline ends. The CDR3 has 12 residues. The V call is TRBV5-4, the J call TRBJ2-1, with D hard to call. The specimen sequenced was memory CD4+ T cells sorted from blood. Subset given: CD45RA-negative fraction. The sequence was collected from a man aged 25-45 years in good health. CDR3 sequence reads: CASSFWGNEQFF. CDR3 nucleotides: TGTGCCAGCAGCTTTTGGGGAAATGAGCAGTTCTTC.